The 8 T cell receptor beta chains presented below share a single source sample, sequenced in a study of blood T cell repertoires in COVID-19 (dated by TCRdb to 2019 to 2021). The method behind the library was the immunoSEQ multiplex PCR assay. TCRdb retrieved this table from immuneACCESS and kept in-frame rearrangements only. Not all clones are present; in checked studies, unresolved V genes account for under half, and no reason is known for the remainder. The sample records 150,000 to 170,000 clones, approximately 81% of which are singletons. The ten largest make up more than 7.5% of the sample. The sequenced material came from peripheral blood. All receptors derive from a woman in her sixties with COVID-19, enrolled during active disease.

This chain joins TRBV18 and TRBJ2-1; TRBD2 might be the D (5 bases). The CDR3 spans 15 residues. Between the trimmed V and J ends, which lost 2 bases and 0 bases, there was a span of 8 bases. In germline, CDR1 is KGHSH, CDR2 LQKENI. This CDR3 reads CASSPEGSSYNEQFF. The CDR3 coding sequence is TGTGCCAGCTCACCAGAGGGTAGCTCCTACAATGAGCAGTTCTTC.

This rearrangement joins TRBV5-1 to TRBJ2-3, with 8 bases aligning to TRBD1. Trimming at V came to 2 bases and at J to 3 bases, leaving 8 bases not matched to a gene. The length of the CDR3 is 16 residues. CDR1 is SGHRS and CDR2 is YFSETQ in the germline V gene. CDR3 in amino acids: CASSFTGGSKTDTQYF. The CDR3 nucleotides read TGCGCCAGCAGCTTTACAGGGGGTTCTAAGACAGATACGCAGTATTTT.

The chain joins TRBV24-1 to TRBJ1-5, with 10 bases fitting TRBD1. Germline assignment: CDR1 KGHDR and CDR2 SFDVKD. Trimming at V came to 3 bases and at J to 7 bases, leaving 8 bases not matched to a gene. The CDR3 extends over 16 amino acids. The CDR3 coding sequence is TGTGCCACCAGTGATCCGACAGGGGGCTATGAGCAGCCCCAGCATTTT. Its translation is CATSDPTGGYEQPQHF.

The V call is TRBV5-1, the J call TRBJ2-5, with D possibly matching TRBD2 (6 bases). V lost 4 bases and J 2 bases, leaving 18 bases between the germline ends. CDR3 length: 16 amino acids. CDR1 SGHRS and CDR2 YFSETQ come from the germline V gene. CDR3 loop: CASSTFGGLPQETQYF. In nucleotides, the CDR3 is TGCGCCAGCAGCACCTTTGGGGGACTTCCTCAAGAGACCCAGTACTTC.

The CDR3 loop reads CASSLVEGGDYGYTF. The CDR3 DNA reads as TGTGCCAGCAGCTTAGTGGAAGGGGGCGACTATGGCTACACCTTC. The chain is built from TRBV7-9 and TRBJ1-2; TRBD1 matches at 7 bases. V trimming: 1 base; J trimming: 3 bases; junction bases outside the gene matches: 5. The germline V gene encodes CDR1 SEHNR and CDR2 FQNEAQ (reference sequence). This CDR3 contains 15 residues. The whole variable domain, remainder taken from reference TRBV7-9 and TRBJ1-2, is DTGVSQNPRHKITKRGQNVTFRCDPISEHNRLYWYRQTLGQGPEFLTYFQNEAQLEKSRLLSDRFSAERPKGSFSTLEIQRTEQGDSAMYLCASSLVEGGDYGYTFGSGTRLTVV.

This rearrangement joins TRBV6-2 or TRBV6-3 to TRBJ1-1; D gene uncertain. This CDR3 spans 13 amino acids. Trimming stripped 2 bases from V and 4 bases from J, with 8 bases between. Germline CDR1 MNHEY, CDR2 SVGEGT. The CDR3 here is CASSYEGSTEAFF. As DNA, the CDR3 is TGTGCCAGCAGTTACGAGGGTAGCACTGAAGCTTTCTTT.

J is TRBJ2-4 and V is TRBV7-2; 10 bases are shared with TRBD1. The V gene end was trimmed by 6 bases and the J gene end by 0 bases; junction bases not matched to a gene: 5. The CDR3 sequence is 16 residues long. Germline lookup yields CDR1 SGHTA and CDR2 FQGNSA. The CDR3 bases are TGTGCCAGCAGGGAAGGGACAGGGGTAGCCAAAAACATTCAGTACTTC. It yields the protein CASREGTGVAKNIQYF.

The gene calls are TRBV5-5 and TRBJ1-2; 7 bases fit TRBD1. The trim removed 4 bases at V and 2 bases at J, leaving 5 bases unmatched. This CDR3 region has 14 residues. Germline CDR1 reads SGHKS; CDR2 reads YYEKEE (reference sequence). The CDR3 region is CASSRDSPNYGYTF. The CDR3 nucleotides read TGTGCCAGCAGCCGGGACAGTCCAAACTATGGCTACACCTTC. The full variable domain, with the rest looked up from reference TRBV5-5 and TRBJ1-2, is DAGVTQSPTHLIKTRGQQVTLRCSPISGHKSVSWYQQVLGQGPQFIFQYYEKEERGRGNFPDRFSARQFPNYSSELNVNALLLGDSALYLCASSRDSPNYGYTFGSGTRLTVV.